The 25 T cell receptor beta chains in this list originate from one sample, sequenced in a study of radiotherapy plus CTLA-4 blockade in lung cancer. This table comes from immunoSEQ multiplex PCR, and its TCRdb copy is limited to in-frame clones, with some not included. The sample records some 92,000 clones, approximately 85% being singletons. The material was peripheral blood, obtained from a patient treated with radiotherapy plus ipilimumab. Receptors were obtained from a human donor with non-small cell lung cancer who had a partial response to radiotherapy plus ipilimumab.

V usage is TRBV7-3 and J usage is TRBJ2-2, with 7 nucleotides matching TRBD2. There are 13 residues in the CDR3. Trimming at V came to 5 bases and at J to 7 bases, leaving 4 bases not matched to a gene. CDR1 is SGHTA, CDR2 FQGTGA, per germline. The CDR3 DNA follows: TGTGCCAGCAGCCCCGGGACTATCGGGGAGCTGTTTTTT. Translating it yields CASSPGTIGELFF.

The rearrangement joins TRBV2 to TRBJ1-4, with D hard to call. V gave up 4 bases and J gave up 8 bases, with 17 bases separating them. Looked up from germline, CDR1 is SNHLY and CDR2 is FYNNEI. The CDR3 is 15 amino acids. This CDR3 reads CASSARPGSWEKLFF. CDR3 coding DNA: TGTGCCAGCAGTGCCCGACCGGGGTCCTGGGAAAAACTGTTTTTT. Looking up the rest from reference TRBV2 and TRBJ1-4 gives the full variable domain: EPEVTQTPSHQVTQMGQEVILRCVPISNHLYFYWYRQILGQKVEFLVSFYNNEISEKSEIFDDQFSVERPDGSNFTLKIRSTKLEDSAMYFCASSARPGSWEKLFFGSGTQLSVL.

V and J are TRBV27 and TRBJ2-7; possible D gene TRBD2, 7 bases. Germline V lookup: CDR1 MNHEY, CDR2 SMNVEV (reference sequence). V was cut by 6 bases and J by 5 bases, with 14 bases left in between. The CDR3 covers 13 residues. The CDR3 DNA sequence: TGTGCCAGCAGACTTATGGGGGGGCACGAGCAGTACTTC. Translated: CASRLMGGHEQYF.

This clone was seen just once. The rearrangement links TRBV5-6 to TRBJ2-5; D might be TRBD1 (6 bases). Trimming removed 0 bases from V and 6 bases from J, with 18 bases in between. This CDR3 is 16 amino acids long. Germline loops: CDR1 SGHDT, CDR2 YYEEEE. CDR3: CASSLADSLRRKTQYF. In nucleotides, the CDR3 is TGTGCCAGCAGCTTGGCGGACAGCCTTAGACGCAAGACCCAGTACTTC.

CDR3 loop: CASSLRDRSYEQYF. CDR3 nucleotide sequence: TGCGCCAGCAGCCTCCGGGACAGGTCGTACGAGCAGTACTTC. The chain uses TRBV5-1 and TRBJ2-7; 8 positions agree with TRBD1. The V segment lost 4 bases and the J segment 4 bases; nucleotides outside the gene matches: 7. The CDR3 extends over 14 amino acids. The germline CDR1 and CDR2 sequences are SGHRS and YFSETQ.

The chain links TRBV27 to TRBJ2-7; 9 bases fit TRBD2. Unmatched junction bases numbered 7, after V lost 5 bases and J lost 2 bases. Germline V gene sequence: CDR1 MNHEY, CDR2 SMNVEV (reference sequence). This CDR3 has 15 residues. The CDR3 DNA reads TGTGCCAGCAGTCCCCCGCTAGCGGGGCCCTACGAGCAGTACTTC. This encodes CASSPPLAGPYEQYF.

The chain employs TRBV14 and TRBJ2-7; 10 nucleotides align to TRBD1. V shed 4 bases and J 5 bases; nucleotides not matched to a gene: 5. The germline CDR1 and CDR2 sequences are SGHDN and FVKESK. This CDR3 has 14 residues. CDR3 bases: TGTGCCAGCAGCCCTACGACAGGGGGCAACGAGCAGTACTTC. Translated, it gives CASSPTTGGNEQYF.

The chain couples TRBV7-9 to TRBJ2-3; a possible D gene is TRBD2 (6 bases). The CDR3 has 16 residues. V shed 1 base and J shed 1 base, with 12 bases lying between them. Germline V gene data show CDR1 as SEHNR and CDR2 as FQNEAQ (reference sequence). CDR3 region: CASSLVISSGTDTQYF. CDR3 DNA: TGTGCCAGCAGCTTAGTAATTTCTAGCGGCACAGATACGCAGTATTTT.

The V and J genes are TRBV18 and TRBJ2-7; 7 bases are shared with TRBD2. J was trimmed by 5 bases and V by 8 bases; bases with no gene match: 3. Germline values: CDR1 KGHSH, CDR2 LQKENI. CDR3 length: 11 amino acids. The CDR3 sequence: CASGGGDEQYF. The DNA for the CDR3 is TGTGCCAGCGGTGGGGGGGACGAGCAGTACTTC.

This chain connects TRBV6-5 to TRBJ2-2; D perhaps matches TRBD1 (6 bases). The CDR3 runs to 16 residues. Looked up from germline, CDR1 is MNHEY and CDR2 is SVGAGI. The germline V and J ends were trimmed by 4 bases and 6 bases, with 18 bases remaining between them. The CDR3 nucleotides are TGTGCCAGCAGTTCCCCGAACAGGGCAGATTCCGGGGAGCTGTTTTTT. Translation gives CASSSPNRADSGELFF.

The chain couples TRBV9 to TRBJ1-6, with D unresolved. The V end lost 6 bases, the J end lost 7 bases, and 17 bases lay between the germline ends. CDR1 and CDR2 from the germline V gene are SGDLS and YYNGEE. The CDR3 runs 15 residues. Written as DNA, the CDR3 is TGTGCCAGCACTTTGGGCGGCGGGGTAAATTCACCCCTCCACTTT. It encodes CASTLGGGVNSPLHF.

This clone has only a few counts. V and J are TRBV27 and TRBJ1-4; D is perhaps TRBD1 (5 bases). Germline V gene sequence: CDR1 MNHEY, CDR2 SMNVEV (reference sequence). The CDR3 consists of 14 residues. V lost 3 bases and J lost 8, with 13 bases in between. In nucleotides, the CDR3 is TGTGCCAGCAGTTTGCTAGGGACTGGGGAAAAACTGTTTTTT. It specifies CASSLLGTGEKLFF.

The CDR3, as DNA: TGTGCCAGCAGTTTGGGACAGGGAGCTGGAAACACCATATATTTT. This codes for CASSLGQGAGNTIYF. The V gene is TRBV6-5, the J gene TRBJ1-3, with 9 bases lining up with TRBD1. The V and J ends lost 4 bases and 2 bases, in that order; junction bases with no gene match: 3. This CDR3 has 15 residues. Germline V gives CDR1 MNHEY, CDR2 SVGAGI.

V is TRBV11-3 and J is TRBJ2-1; 9 bases match TRBD2. The CDR3 runs to 17 residues. Germline V gene data show CDR1 as SGHNT and CDR2 as YENEEA. V shed 7 bases and J 4 bases; nucleotides not matched to a gene: 14. In nucleotides, the CDR3 is TGTGCCAGCAATTATCCTCATGGGCTAGCGGGGTACAATGAGCAGTTCTTC. It codes for CASNYPHGLAGYNEQFF.

This clone turned up a few times. The chain joins TRBV5-1 to TRBJ2-2; D not certain. CDR1 is SGHRS and CDR2 is YFSETQ in the germline V gene. The CDR3 is 15 residues long. V was pared by 4 bases and J by 3 bases, with 13 bases between. This CDR3 reads CASSLDNPDTGELFF. In DNA form, the CDR3 reads TGCGCCAGCAGCCTTGACAACCCCGACACCGGGGAGCTGTTTTTT.

J is TRBJ2-6 and V is TRBV18; 9 bases are a match to TRBD1. V shed 2 bases, J shed 4 bases, and the junction held 15 bases outside the gene matches. CDR1 is KGHSH, CDR2 LQKENI, per germline. The CDR3 totals 20 residues. CDR3 sequence reads: CASSPNLVGTGIPGANVLTF. Written as DNA, the CDR3 is TGTGCCAGCTCACCAAATCTCGTAGGGACAGGGATTCCGGGGGCCAACGTCCTGACTTTC.

This chain uses TRBV4-2 with TRBJ2-3; D call uncertain. The germline V gene encodes CDR1 LGHNA and CDR2 YNFKEQ. The CDR3 is 13 residues long. V lost 1 base and J lost 5, with 7 bases in between. The CDR3, as DNA: TGTGCCAGCAGCCAAGGAGGTGAAGATACGCAGTATTTT. Protein product: CASSQGGEDTQYF.

About this clone itself: This specimen includes other DNA sequences encoding the same CDR3. CDR3 region: CASSLTSGSYEQYF. Written as DNA, the CDR3 is TGCGCCAGCAGCCTTACGAGCGGGAGCTACGAGCAGTACTTC. The V call is TRBV5-1, the J call TRBJ2-7; 8 bases line up with TRBD2. V lost 4 bases, J lost 3 bases, and 6 bases stayed unmatched. The CDR3 length is 14 residues. The germline V gene encodes CDR1 SGHRS and CDR2 YFSETQ.

The V call is TRBV7-2, the J call TRBJ2-2; 7 nucleotides line up with TRBD1. Germline V lookup: CDR1 SGHTA, CDR2 FQGNSA. This CDR3 is built from 15 residues. Trimming cost V 1 base and J 7 bases; bases outside gene matches: 6. The CDR3, as DNA: TGTGCCAGCAGCTTAGGACAGGGTAACGACGGGGAGCTGTTTTTT. This sequence encodes CASSLGQGNDGELFF.

This chain links TRBV16 with TRBJ1-5; 8 nucleotides match TRBD1. The germline V gene encodes CDR1 KGHSY and CDR2 FQNENV. After removal of 4 bases from V and 4 bases from J, the junction contained 6 bases not matched to a gene. This CDR3 has 15 amino acids. The CDR3 region is CASSRGRGPNQPQHF. The DNA of the CDR3 is TGTGCCAGCAGCCGTGGCAGGGGGCCGAATCAGCCCCAGCATTTT.

The chain has TRBV5-1 and TRBJ2-5; a weak D match, TRBD1 (5 bases). The germline gives CDR1 SGHRS, CDR2 YFSETQ. This CDR3 has 13 residues. V shed 1 base and J shed 5 bases, with 9 bases lying between them. This CDR3 is CASSLRGAETQYF. The CDR3 DNA sequence: TGCGCCAGCAGCTTGAGGGGTGCGGAGACCCAGTACTTC. Combining the CDR3 with reference TRBV5-1 and TRBJ2-5 gives the whole variable domain KAGVTQTPRYLIKTRGQQVTLSCSPISGHRSVSWYQQTPGQGLQFLFEYFSETQRNKGNFPGRFSGRQFSNSRSEMNVSTLELGDSALYLCASSLRGAETQYFGPGTRLLVL.

This chain joins TRBV14 and TRBJ1-1, with unresolved D. In germline, CDR1 is SGHDN, CDR2 FVKESK. The CDR3 totals 13 residues. Trimming removed 5 bases from V and 3 bases from J, with 10 bases in between. In nucleotides, the CDR3 is TGTGCCAGCAGCATGCACCAGGACACTGAAGCTTTCTTT. Residues: CASSMHQDTEAFF.

Only a few counts were recorded for this clone. The chain links TRBV30 to TRBJ1-1; D possibly corresponds to TRBD1 (6 bases). V was clipped by 5 bases and J by 8 bases, with 12 bases between them. Germline V gene lookup returns CDR1 GTSNPN and CDR2 SVGIG (reference sequence). The length of the CDR3 is 11 residues. CDR3 sequence (DNA): TGTGCCTGGGCACAGGGCCCCGAAGCTTTCTTT. It specifies CAWAQGPEAFF.

The gene calls are TRBV28 and TRBJ2-3; the match to TRBD2 covers 14 bases. Germline trimming cut 5 bases from V and 0 bases from J; bases unmatched to any gene: 10. Looked up from germline, CDR1 is MDHEN and CDR2 is SYDVKM. There are 19 residues in the CDR3. The CDR3 DNA follows: TGTGCCAGCAGTCCCCCGGGACTAGCGGGAGCGAGTAGCACAGATACGCAGTATTTT. It translates to CASSPPGLAGASSTDTQYF. The full variable domain, rest sourced from reference TRBV28 and TRBJ2-3, is DVKVTQSSRYLVKRTGEKVFLECVQDMDHENMFWYRQDPGLGLRLIYFSYDVKMKEKGDIPEGYSVSREKKERFSLILESASTNQTSMYLCASSPPGLAGASSTDTQYFGPGTRLTVL.

The chain links TRBV7-2 to TRBJ2-1; 11 bases match TRBD2. The ends lost 3 bases at V and 3 bases at J; junction bases unmatched: 4. The CDR3 length is 16 residues. From germline, CDR1 is SGHTA and CDR2 FQGNSA. The CDR3: CASSFSGRAIYNEQFF. The CDR3 DNA reads as TGTGCCAGCAGCTTTAGCGGGAGGGCCATCTACAATGAGCAGTTCTTC.